A single sample is the source of the 12 T cell receptor beta chains below, sequenced in a study of T cell repertoires in cytomegalovirus infection. TCRdb re-called the reads with MiXCR, one entry per CDR3 protein. The sample holds more than 150,000 distinct CDR3 sequences; under 25% are singletons and the top ten take about 2.9%. The sample taken for sequencing was PBMCs. These receptors all come from a human donor in good health (CMV status not recorded). Some clones in this sample may be carry-over from other donors' samples.

The chain uses TRBV6-2 or TRBV6-3 and TRBJ2-3; D is possibly TRBD1 (6 bases). This CDR3 comprises 16 residues. Germline assignment: CDR1 MNHEY and CDR2 SVGEGT. V lost 6 bases and J 0 bases, leaving 16 bases between the germline ends. Here the CDR3 DNA reads TGTGCCAGCAGGACAGGAGCACCTCCTAGCACAGATACGCAGTATTTT. This codes for CASRTGAPPSTDTQYF.

The chain uses TRBV9 and TRBJ1-2; D gene ambiguous. This CDR3 has 16 amino acids. V was clipped by 3 bases and J by 4 bases, with 19 bases between them. CDR1 is SGDLS, CDR2 YYNGEE, per germline. CDR3: CASSADPQALAYGYTF. CDR3 in DNA: TGTGCCAGCAGCGCCGACCCTCAGGCTCTTGCCTATGGCTACACCTTC.

The rearrangement uses TRBV4-1 and TRBJ2-7; D may be TRBD2 (6 bases). This CDR3 contains 14 residues. V shed 4 bases and J shed 1 base, with 11 bases lying between them. From germline, CDR1 is MGHRA and CDR2 YSYEKL. CDR3 residues: CASSLALASYEQYF. The CDR3 bases are TGCGCCAGCAGCCTAGCCCTAGCGTCCTACGAGCAGTACTTC.

This clonotype was detected ten times or more. This rearrangement joins TRBV7-2 to TRBJ2-7; 8 bases agree with TRBD1. The length of the CDR3 is 15 residues. V dropped 1 base and J dropped 7; count of bases not matched to a gene: 9. The V gene's germline CDR1 is SGHTA and CDR2 FQGNSA. The CDR3 DNA sequence: TGTGCCAGCAGCTTAGTGGCCGACAGGGGATCGGAGCAGTACTTC. It codes for CASSLVADRGSEQYF.

Of note for this clonotype: Germline and junction disagree at one end, which may indicate a read error. Here the CDR3 DNA reads TGTGCTAGCAGCTTAGCCCAGGGCTCCTACAATGAGCAGTTCTTC. Amino acids: CASSLAQGSYNEQFF. This chain uses TRBV7-7 with TRBJ2-1, with TRBD1 as a possible D gene (5 bases). The CDR3 covers 15 residues. The germline V gene encodes CDR1 SSHAT and CDR2 FNYEAQ (reference sequence). Supplemented by reference TRBV7-7 and TRBJ2-1, the full variable domain reads GAGVSQSPRYKVTKRGQDVTLRCDPISSHATLYWYQQALGQGPEFLTYFNYEAQPDKSGLPSDRFSAERPEGSISTLTIQRTEQRDSAMYRCASSLAQGSYNEQFFGPGTRLTVL.

This clonotype has just a few counts. The chain employs TRBV19 and TRBJ1-5; 7 nucleotides line up with TRBD1. The germline V gene has CDR1 LNHDA and CDR2 SQIVND (reference sequence). The CDR3 length is 13 residues. V trimming: 8 bases; J trimming: 2 bases; junction bases outside the gene matches: 3. CDR3 DNA: TGTGCCAGTCGACAGGGCCGCAATCAGCCCCAGCATTTT. Translated: CASRQGRNQPQHF.

The chain employs TRBV6-5 and TRBJ2-3, with D perhaps given as TRBD1 or TRBD2 (7 bases each). V was cut by 8 bases and J by 4 bases, with 22 bases left in between. Germline V gene data show CDR1 as MNHEY and CDR2 as SVGAGI. The CDR3 length is 16 residues. The CDR3 region is CASGRGRGVISDTQYF. CDR3 coding DNA: TGTGCCAGCGGGAGGGGGCGAGGCGTTATATCAGATACGCAGTATTTT.

This chain uses TRBV19 with TRBJ2-4; tentatively, D is TRBD1 or TRBD2 (5 bases each). The germline V and J ends were trimmed by 8 bases and 5 bases, with 13 bases remaining between them. The CDR3 loop spans 13 amino acids. Germline CDR1 and CDR2: LNHDA and SQIVND (reference sequence). CDR3: CASSPGPQNIQYF. DNA of the CDR3: TGTGCCAGTTCACCGGGACCACAAAACATTCAGTACTTC.

The chain recombines TRBV19 with TRBJ2-7; 7 nucleotides match TRBD1. The V gene's germline CDR1 is LNHDA and CDR2 SQIVND (reference sequence). V shed 5 bases, J shed 2 bases, and the junction held 6 bases outside the gene matches. This CDR3 region has 14 residues. CDR3 sequence reads: CASSARDRAYEQYF. The CDR3 nucleotides are TGTGCCAGTAGTGCCCGGGACAGAGCCTACGAGCAGTACTTC.

In DNA form, the CDR3 reads TGCAGCGTTGTTCCCCTACAGGCGGGCCCCGCCAGGGCGCCTTACAATGAGCAGTTCTTC. This encodes CSVVPLQAGPARAPYNEQFF. This rearrangement joins TRBV29-1 to TRBJ2-1; D might be TRBD1 or TRBD2, each matching 5 bases. Trimming shortened V by 4 bases and J by 4 bases, and 32 bases separated the two germline ends. This CDR3 has 20 amino acids. Germline lookup yields CDR1 SQVTM and CDR2 ANQGSEA.

This clonotype was counted at least ten times. The CDR3 region is CASSAMGLRNTEAFF. DNA of the CDR3: TGTGCCAGCAGCGCGATGGGACTGCGGAACACTGAAGCTTTCTTT. The V call is TRBV7-8, the J call TRBJ1-1, with D possibly TRBD1 on 5 matching bases. The CDR3 has 15 amino acids. In germline, CDR1 is SGHVS, CDR2 FQNEAQ. Trimming left V 5 bases short and J 1 base short, with 14 bases between.

The chain is built from TRBV4-1 and TRBJ2-2; 10 bases are a match to TRBD2. The J segment lost 0 bases and the V segment lost 2 bases, leaving 9 bases of the junction unmatched. The CDR3 spans 19 residues. Germline-derived CDR1 and CDR2 are MGHRA and YSYEKL. The CDR3 protein is CASSQFELAGPANTGELFF. The CDR3 DNA sequence: TGCGCCAGCAGCCAATTCGAACTAGCGGGACCCGCGAACACCGGGGAGCTGTTTTTT.